The 8 T cell receptor beta chains reported below all come from one sample, sequenced in a study of early T cells in non-severe SARS-CoV-2 infection. TCRdb called the 5' RACE reads again in MiXCR, with one record for every CDR3 protein. The data hold around 27,000 distinct CDR3 sequences, with roughly 3.9% observed a single time. The sample taken for sequencing was whole blood. The receptors shown here come from an adult who was a healthcare worker with PCR-confirmed SARS-CoV-2 infection or an uninfected control (not recorded which).

This clonotype was counted many times. This sequence joins TRBV6-6 and TRBJ2-2; 11 positions agree with TRBD2. The V gene end was trimmed by 6 bases and the J gene end by 0 bases; junction bases not matched to a gene: 12. Germline values: CDR1 MNHNY, CDR2 SVGAGI (reference sequence). This CDR3 comprises 19 residues. The CDR3 DNA follows: TGTGCCAGCAGCCACTGGGGGCTAGCGGGAGGATCGAACACCGGGGAGCTGTTTTTT. Translated, it gives CASSHWGLAGGSNTGELFF.

This clonotype was detected many times. The CDR3 protein is CATSRHRAMNTEAFF. In DNA, the CDR3 is TGTGCCACCAGCAGACACAGGGCCATGAACACTGAAGCTTTCTTT. V usage is TRBV15 and J usage is TRBJ1-1; D is possibly TRBD1 (6 bases). This CDR3 spans 15 amino acids. Trimming removed 2 bases from V and 0 bases from J, with 10 bases in between. Germline V gives CDR1 LNHNV, CDR2 YYDKDF (reference sequence).

This clonotype was counted at least ten times. The rearrangement uses TRBV19 and TRBJ2-2; 9 positions agree with TRBD1. Looked up from germline, CDR1 is LNHDA and CDR2 is SQIVND (reference sequence). CDR3 length equals 15 residues. With 6 bases clipped from V and 4 bases from J, the junction kept 6 bases outside the gene matches. Written as DNA, the CDR3 is TGTGCCAGTAGAGGGACAGGGTTTTTCACCGGGGAGCTGTTTTTT. Amino acid sequence: CASRGTGFFTGELFF.

This clonotype was observed many times. The chain joins TRBV5-8 to TRBJ1-6; D possibly corresponds to TRBD1 (5 bases). Trimming took 0 bases from V and 8 from J, leaving 9 bases between them. Germline CDR1 is SGHTS and CDR2 is YDEGEE. CDR3 length: 14 residues. CDR3 protein: CASSLETVDSPLHF. The CDR3 coding sequence is TGTGCCAGCAGCTTGGAGACAGTGGATTCACCCCTCCACTTT.

This clonotype was seen ten or more times. The chain is built from TRBV7-8 and TRBJ2-3; D gene ambiguous. This CDR3 is 15 amino acids long. Germline V gene lookup returns CDR1 SGHVS and CDR2 FQNEAQ. Trimming cost V 6 bases and J 0 bases, with 13 bases left between them. The CDR3 is CASSRTLTSTDTQYF. CDR3 bases: TGTGCCAGCAGTCGCACTCTCACTAGCACAGATACGCAGTATTTT.

This clonotype was seen repeatedly, ten times or more. CDR3 in DNA: TGTGCCTGGATCTTCCTAGGACAGGGGCCGTCGATGAACACTGAAGCTTTCTTT. It codes for CAWIFLGQGPSMNTEAFF. V is TRBV30 and J is TRBJ1-1; 9 nucleotides line up with TRBD1. Germline V lookup: CDR1 GTSNPN, CDR2 SVGIG (reference sequence). V shed 4 bases and J 0 bases; nucleotides not matched to a gene: 15. CDR3 length: 18 amino acids.

This clonotype was counted at least ten times. The CDR3 reads CASSFGRGSQRGTEAFF. CDR3 nucleotides: TGTGCCAGCAGTTTCGGCAGGGGGAGTCAACGGGGCACTGAAGCTTTCTTT. The chain is built from TRBV12-3 or TRBV12-4 and TRBJ1-1; TRBD1 matches 7 bases. The CDR3 is 17 amino acids. Trimming at V came to 3 bases and at J to 4 bases, leaving 14 bases not matched to a gene.

This clonotype was detected ten times or more. The chain uses TRBV5-1 and TRBJ2-7; TRBD2 agrees at 12 bases. The V and J ends lost 5 bases and 0 bases, in that order; junction bases with no gene match: 15. The germline CDR1 and CDR2 sequences are SGHRS and YFSETQ. This CDR3 is built from 19 residues. The CDR3 sequence: CASSPAGTSGLTPSYEQYF. The CDR3 coding sequence is TGCGCCAGCAGTCCCGCCGGGACTAGCGGGCTTACCCCCTCCTACGAGCAGTACTTC.